Presented here are 32 T cell receptor beta chains from one specimen sequenced in a study of blood T cell repertoires in COVID-19. Repertoires were generated with immunoSEQ multiplex PCR, while TCRdb's copy carries only in-frame clones and drops some. The sample records approximately 340,000 clones, over 80% being singletons. Specimen: peripheral blood. The receptors shown here come from a young man with COVID-19, enrolled during active disease.

The chain carries TRBV11-2 and TRBJ1-6, with D perhaps matching TRBD1 (6 bases). This CDR3 region has 17 residues. CDR1 SGHAT and CDR2 FQNNGV come from the germline V gene. Trimming took 2 bases from V and 8 from J, leaving 19 bases between them. CDR3 bases: TGTGCCAGCAGCTTAACTGGGGGCGCTAACCCAGATTCACCCCTCCACTTT. Translating it yields CASSLTGGANPDSPLHF.

The rearrangement joins TRBV7-2 to TRBJ2-1, with D hard to call. This CDR3 contains 15 residues. Trimming pared 4 bases from V and 2 bases from J, leaving 12 bases between. The germline V gene encodes CDR1 SGHTA and CDR2 FQGNSA. CDR3 DNA: TGTGCCAGCAGCTACGACTCCCTGCCCTACAATGAGCAGTTCTTC. Translating gives CASSYDSLPYNEQFF.

V gene TRBV6-5 combines with J gene TRBJ1-2; D remains unclear. There are 13 residues in the CDR3. Germline-derived CDR1 and CDR2 are MNHEY and SVGAGI. With 4 bases removed from V and 4 bases from J, the gap between germline ends came to 10 bases. The CDR3 sequence: CASSCTVRYGYTF. Written as DNA, the CDR3 is TGTGCCAGCAGTTGCACAGTACGCTATGGCTACACCTTC.

The J gene is TRBJ2-2, the V gene TRBV6-5; no reliable D call. The V end was cut by 4 bases, the J end by 6 bases, with 3 bases between. Germline CDR1 MNHEY, CDR2 SVGAGI. The CDR3 is 11 residues long. CDR3 coding DNA: TGTGCCAGCAGTTCATCCGGGGAGCTGTTTTTT. Residues: CASSSSGELFF.

The rearrangement uses TRBV7-2 and TRBJ1-1, with D tentatively TRBD1 (5 bases). This CDR3 contains 13 residues. V was shortened by 5 bases and J by 5 bases, with 12 bases between the two germline ends. Per germline, CDR1 SGHTA and CDR2 FQGNSA. The CDR3 reads CASSGTFNTEAFF. Written as DNA, the CDR3 is TGTGCCAGCAGCGGGACTTTTAATACTGAAGCTTTCTTT.

The V and J genes are TRBV11-3 and TRBJ2-6; weak D call: TRBD1 (6 bases). CDR3 length equals 17 residues. Germline V gene lookup returns CDR1 SGHNT and CDR2 YENEEA. V was cut by 1 base and J by 0 bases, with 10 bases left in between. CDR3 nucleotides: TGTGCCAGCAGCTTAGTGGTGACAGGCTCTGGGGCCAACGTCCTGACTTTC. It yields the protein CASSLVVTGSGANVLTF.

This chain connects TRBV29-1 to TRBJ1-2; no definite D call. With 6 bases removed from V and 0 bases from J, the gap between germline ends came to 20 bases. The germline gives CDR1 SQVTM, CDR2 ANQGSEA. This CDR3 region has 16 residues. Here the CDR3 reads CSVLSWAVTTNYGYTF. For the CDR3, the DNA is TGCAGCGTCCTGAGTTGGGCCGTGACTACTAACTATGGCTACACCTTC.

Judged by abundance, this clone is medium-sized. The same CDR3 also results from other DNA sequences found in this sample. The rearrangement links TRBV29-1 to TRBJ2-7, with 8 bases matching TRBD1. With V trimmed by 7 bases and J by 5 bases, 16 bases remained unmatched. The length of the CDR3 is 15 residues. Germline lookup yields CDR1 SQVTM and CDR2 ANQGSEA. As DNA, the CDR3 is TGCAGCGCCATTACAGGGGGTGGGGGTTTCAACGAGCAGTACTTC. This encodes CSAITGGGGFNEQYF.

The V gene is TRBV2, the J gene TRBJ2-7; 7 positions match TRBD2. The V gene end was trimmed by 0 bases and the J gene end by 6 bases; junction bases not matched to a gene: 8. CDR3 size: 15 residues. Germline CDR1 reads SNHLY; CDR2 reads FYNNEI. The CDR3 bases are TGTGCCAGCAGTGAAGCTGGGACTACCGTTGCCGAGCAGTACTTC. Translating gives CASSEAGTTVAEQYF.

In its sample, this clone was seen many times. The V call is TRBV6-1, the J call TRBJ1-6, with D tentatively TRBD1 (6 bases). V was trimmed by 4 bases and J by 4 bases, leaving 17 bases between them. The CDR3 runs to 17 residues. The V gene's germline CDR1 is MNHNS and CDR2 SASEGT. DNA of the CDR3: TGTGCCAGCAGTGCACGTCCCGGACAGACTTATAATTCACCCCTCCACTTT. As protein: CASSARPGQTYNSPLHF.

This sequence joins TRBV7-7 and TRBJ2-5; TRBD2 matches 9 bases. V dropped 4 bases and J dropped 4; count of bases not matched to a gene: 7. This CDR3 comprises 15 residues. CDR1 and CDR2 (germline): SSHAT, FNYEAQ (reference sequence). The CDR3 loop reads CASSSREGRGETQYF. The CDR3 nucleotides read TGTGCCAGCAGCTCGCGGGAGGGAAGAGGAGAGACCCAGTACTTC.

The chain uses TRBV18 and TRBJ2-1; 10 bases line up with TRBD2. The CDR3 is 19 residues long. Germline trimming cut 1 base from V and 1 base from J; bases unmatched to any gene: 10. Germline CDR1 and CDR2: KGHSH and LQKENI. The CDR3 loop is CASSPRDPSGSESYNEQFF. In DNA form, the CDR3 reads TGTGCCAGCTCACCACGTGATCCTAGCGGGAGTGAATCCTACAATGAGCAGTTCTTC.

The chain carries TRBV6-1 and TRBJ2-2; TRBD1 matches at 7 bases. V trimming: 4 bases; J trimming: 2 bases; junction bases outside the gene matches: 7. The germline gives CDR1 MNHNS, CDR2 SASEGT. The length of the CDR3 is 16 residues. The CDR3 reads CASSAHRGVNTGELFF. CDR3 coding DNA: TGTGCCAGCAGTGCACACAGGGGTGTTAACACCGGGGAGCTGTTTTTT.

A word on this clone: The sample carries other DNA sequences with the same CDR3. The J gene is TRBJ2-7, the V gene TRBV11-2; 7 bases match TRBD1. Germline values: CDR1 SGHAT, CDR2 FQNNGV. The V gene end was trimmed by 5 bases and the J gene end by 2 bases; junction bases not matched to a gene: 9. This CDR3 contains 15 residues. CDR3 in amino acids: CASSLDRDRTYEQYF. CDR3 DNA sequence: TGTGCCAGCAGCCTCGATCGGGACAGAACCTACGAGCAGTACTTC.

The chain has TRBV4-3 and TRBJ2-7; 8 bases align to TRBD1. This CDR3 contains 15 residues. V lost 1 base and J lost 5; bases outside the gene matches: 7. The germline gives CDR1 LGHNA, CDR2 YSLEER. The CDR3, as DNA: TGCGCCAGCAGCCAAGGGCAACAGGGGGACCACGAGCAGTACTTC. Translated: CASSQGQQGDHEQYF.

The gene calls are TRBV10-2 and TRBJ1-5; maybe TRBD1 (5 bases). CDR1 is WSHSY and CDR2 is SAAADI in the germline V gene. This CDR3 spans 17 amino acids. V lost 1 base and J lost 0, with 13 bases in between. The CDR3 nucleotides are TGCGCCAGCAGTGAGTGGAGGTCGGGGGATAGCAATCAGCCCCAGCATTTT. This codes for CASSEWRSGDSNQPQHF.

The chain joins TRBV5-1 to TRBJ2-2; 11 bases align to TRBD2. Germline V gene lookup returns CDR1 SGHRS and CDR2 YFSETQ. With V trimmed by 4 bases and J by 1 base, 6 bases remained unmatched. CDR3 length: 17 residues. The CDR3 is CASSQTGTSGNTGELFF. CDR3 DNA: TGCGCCAGCAGCCAAACCGGGACTAGCGGGAACACCGGGGAGCTGTTTTTT.

The V gene is TRBV5-8, the J gene TRBJ2-7; D possibly corresponds to TRBD1 (6 bases). V lost 3 bases and J 6 bases, leaving 13 bases between the germline ends. The germline gives CDR1 SGHTS, CDR2 YDEGEE. The CDR3 runs 13 residues. This CDR3 is CASSYGQFSEQYF. Here the CDR3 DNA reads TGTGCCAGCAGCTACGGACAGTTCAGCGAGCAGTACTTC. Full variable domain (rest looked up from reference TRBV5-8 and TRBJ2-7): EAGVTQSPTHLIKTRGQQATLRCSPISGHTSVYWYQQALGLGLQFLLWYDEGEERNRGNFPPRFSGRQFPNYSSELNVNALELEDSALYLCASSYGQFSEQYFGPGTRLTVT.

The rearrangement links TRBV5-1 to TRBJ2-1; 12 positions match TRBD2. Germline lookup yields CDR1 SGHRS and CDR2 YFSETQ. V lost 4 bases and J lost 2; bases outside the gene matches: 16. This CDR3 comprises 20 residues. In DNA form, the CDR3 reads TGCGCCAGCAGCCCCCAGGGGGGACTAGCGGGTATTAACCCCTACAATGAGCAGTTCTTC. It specifies CASSPQGGLAGINPYNEQFF.

This clone was observed a handful of times. V gene TRBV29-1 combines with J gene TRBJ2-1; 7 nucleotides match TRBD1. Germline lookup yields CDR1 SQVTM and CDR2 ANQGSEA. V dropped 6 bases and J dropped 3; count of bases not matched to a gene: 8. The CDR3 has 14 residues. The CDR3 spells CSVRTGTNYNEQFF. DNA for the CDR3: TGCAGCGTCAGGACAGGAACGAACTACAATGAGCAGTTCTTC.

The gene calls are TRBV27 and TRBJ1-1, with D perhaps matching TRBD1 (5 bases). The CDR3 covers 16 residues. Between the trimmed V and J ends, which lost 5 bases and 5 bases, there was a span of 21 bases. Germline CDR1 and CDR2: MNHEY and SMNVEV (reference sequence). The CDR3 coding sequence is TGTGCCAGCAGTCCCCCTCGGGGGGGGTGGGGTACTGAAGCTTTCTTT. This gives the protein CASSPPRGGWGTEAFF.

This clone was found once. V gene TRBV6-5 combines with J gene TRBJ1-2; 7 nucleotides agree with TRBD1. V shed 6 bases, J shed 5 bases, and the junction held 9 bases outside the gene matches. This CDR3 comprises 14 residues. The germline V gene has CDR1 MNHEY and CDR2 SVGAGI. CDR3 protein: CASSRQGRGYGYTF. CDR3 nucleotide sequence: TGTGCCAGCAGCCGACAGGGAAGAGGGTATGGCTACACCTTC.

V is TRBV11-2 and J is TRBJ1-6; TRBD1 is a possible D gene (6 bases). The CDR3 is 14 amino acids. V shed 5 bases and J shed 13 bases, with 18 bases lying between them. Germline V lookup: CDR1 SGHAT, CDR2 FQNNGV. The CDR3 DNA follows: TGTGCCAGCAGCCCAGAGGTTCTGGGGGCCCCCCTCCACTTT. Translating gives CASSPEVLGAPLHF. Full variable domain (rest looked up from reference TRBV11-2 and TRBJ1-6): EAGVAQSPRYKIIEKRQSVAFWCNPISGHATLYWYQQILGQGPKLLIQFQNNGVVDDSQLPKDRFSAERLKGVDSTLKIQPAKLEDSAVYLCASSPEVLGAPLHFGNGTRLTVT.

V is TRBV4-1 and J is TRBJ1-6; D not resolved. The germline V gene encodes CDR1 MGHRA and CDR2 YSYEKL. The CDR3 is 16 amino acids. V was trimmed by 0 bases and J by 9 bases, leaving 15 bases between them. The CDR3 sequence is CASSQEAGPAGSPLHF. The CDR3 bases are TGCGCCAGCAGCCAAGAAGCCGGCCCGGCGGGTTCACCCCTCCACTTT.

This chain links TRBV5-1 with TRBJ1-5; 7 bases match TRBD1. The V gene's germline CDR1 is SGHRS and CDR2 YFSETQ. V shed 1 base, J shed 4 bases, and the junction held 5 bases outside the gene matches. CDR3 length: 15 residues. The CDR3 DNA sequence: TGCGCCAGCAGCTTGACAGGGGCCGGGAATCAGCCCCAGCATTTT. Translation: CASSLTGAGNQPQHF.

The genes are TRBV9 and TRBJ2-1, with 8 bases that match TRBD2. J lost 4 bases, V lost 4 bases, and 13 bases had no gene match. Looked up from germline, CDR1 is SGDLS and CDR2 is YYNGEE. The CDR3 length is 17 residues. CDR3 DNA: TGTGCCAGCAGCAGAGCAGGCGGGGGGATCAATTACAATGAGCAGTTCTTC. Translation: CASSRAGGGINYNEQFF.

The chain joins TRBV24-1 to TRBJ1-1, with TRBD1 identical over 9 bases. After removal of 9 bases from V and 3 bases from J, the junction contained 4 bases not matched to a gene. CDR3 length: 13 residues. In germline, CDR1 is KGHDR, CDR2 SFDVKD. CDR3 sequence (DNA): TGTGCCACCCGGGACAGGGCATACACTGAAGCTTTCTTT. Translated, it gives CATRDRAYTEAFF.

V usage is TRBV5-1 and J usage is TRBJ2-7; 9 bases agree with TRBD1. J gave up 7 bases and V 1 base, and 9 bases lay outside the gene matches. Germline lookup yields CDR1 SGHRS and CDR2 YFSETQ. The length of the CDR3 is 15 residues. The CDR3 protein is CASSLTGGRVEEQYF. The CDR3 DNA reads TGCGCCAGCAGCTTGACAGGGGGCCGCGTGGAAGAGCAGTACTTC.

This chain joins TRBV11-3 and TRBJ2-1; the match to TRBD1 covers 8 bases. This CDR3 has 14 residues. Germline loops: CDR1 SGHNT, CDR2 YENEEA. The J segment lost 8 bases and the V segment lost 1 base, leaving 4 bases of the junction unmatched. CDR3 coding DNA: TGTGCCAGCAGCTTAGGACAGGGGATCGATGAGCAGTTCTTC. This sequence encodes CASSLGQGIDEQFF.

This rearrangement joins TRBV3-1 (or the pseudogene TRBV3-2) to TRBJ1-2; the match to TRBD1 covers 10 bases. V shed 4 bases, J shed 6 bases, and the junction held 2 bases outside the gene matches. The CDR3 has 13 amino acids. The germline V gene encodes CDR1 LGHDT and CDR2 YNNKEL (reference sequence). The CDR3 coding sequence is TGTGCCAGCAGCCCGGGACAGGGGAATGGCTACACCTTC. As protein: CASSPGQGNGYTF.

In DNA form, the CDR3 reads TGTGCCAGCGAGGAGTCATACGAGCAGTACTTC. Amino acid sequence: CASEESYEQYF. The V gene is TRBV7-2, the J gene TRBJ2-7, with D unclear. This CDR3 region has 11 residues. V lost 8 bases to trimming and J lost 4 bases, with 9 bases between them. Germline V lookup: CDR1 SGHTA, CDR2 FQGNSA.

The chain links TRBV4-3 to TRBJ2-7, with 13 bases aligning to TRBD2. Losses at the gene ends were 3 bases for V and 3 bases for J; bases not matched to a gene: 5. From germline, CDR1 is LGHNA and CDR2 YSLEER. The CDR3 is made up of 16 amino acids. In DNA form, the CDR3 reads TGCGCCAGCAGCCAGGACCGGACTAGCGGGAGCTACGAGCAGTACTTC. Protein product: CASSQDRTSGSYEQYF.